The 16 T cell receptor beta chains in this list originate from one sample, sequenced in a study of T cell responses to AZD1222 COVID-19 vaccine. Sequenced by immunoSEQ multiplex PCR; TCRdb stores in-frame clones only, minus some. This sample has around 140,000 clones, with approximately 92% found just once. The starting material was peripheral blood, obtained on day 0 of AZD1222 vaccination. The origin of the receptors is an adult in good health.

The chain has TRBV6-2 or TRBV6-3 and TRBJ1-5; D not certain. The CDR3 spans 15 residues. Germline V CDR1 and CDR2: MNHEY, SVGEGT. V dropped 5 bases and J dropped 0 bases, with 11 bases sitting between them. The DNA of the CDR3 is TGTGCCAGCAGTGCGCGCCGGGATAGCAATCAGCCCCAGCATTTT. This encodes CASSARRDSNQPQHF.

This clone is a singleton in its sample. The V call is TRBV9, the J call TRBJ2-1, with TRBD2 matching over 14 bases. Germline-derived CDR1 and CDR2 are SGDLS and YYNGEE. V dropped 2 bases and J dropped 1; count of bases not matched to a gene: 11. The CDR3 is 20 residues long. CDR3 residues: CASSVGPTSGRAGSYNEQFF. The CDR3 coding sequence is TGTGCCAGCAGCGTCGGACCGACTAGCGGGAGGGCCGGATCCTACAATGAGCAGTTCTTC.

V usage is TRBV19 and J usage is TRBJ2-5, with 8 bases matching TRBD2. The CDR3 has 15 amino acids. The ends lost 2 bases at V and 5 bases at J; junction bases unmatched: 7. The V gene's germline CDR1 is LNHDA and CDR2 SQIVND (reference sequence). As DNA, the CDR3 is TGTGCCAGTAGTATACGCGGGGGGCACTGGGAGACCCAGTACTTC. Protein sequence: CASSIRGGHWETQYF.

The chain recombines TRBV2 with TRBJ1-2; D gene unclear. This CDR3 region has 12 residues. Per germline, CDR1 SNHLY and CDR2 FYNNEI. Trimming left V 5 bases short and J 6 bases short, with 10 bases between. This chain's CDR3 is CASSKGNHGYTF. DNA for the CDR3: TGTGCCAGCAGTAAAGGGAACCATGGCTACACCTTC.

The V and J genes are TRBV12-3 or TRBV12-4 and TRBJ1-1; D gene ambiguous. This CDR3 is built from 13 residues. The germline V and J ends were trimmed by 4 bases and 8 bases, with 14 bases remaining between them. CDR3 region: CASSSTDLGEAFF. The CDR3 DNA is TGTGCCAGCAGTTCGACGGACCTGGGAGAAGCTTTCTTT.

CDR3 residues: CASNPRGNTGELFF. DNA for the CDR3: TGTGCCAGCAACCCCCGGGGGAACACCGGGGAGCTGTTTTTT. This chain joins TRBV27 and TRBJ2-2; TRBD2 might be the D (5 bases). Trimming left V 7 bases short and J 1 base short, with 10 bases between. CDR3 length equals 14 residues. CDR1 is MNHEY, CDR2 SMNVEV, per germline (reference sequence).

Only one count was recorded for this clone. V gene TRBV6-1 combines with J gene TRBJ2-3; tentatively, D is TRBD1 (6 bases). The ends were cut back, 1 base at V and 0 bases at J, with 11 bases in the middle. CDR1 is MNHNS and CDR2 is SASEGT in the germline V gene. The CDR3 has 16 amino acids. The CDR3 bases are TGTGCCAGCAGTGAAGTGGCGACAGGTAGCACAGATACGCAGTATTTT. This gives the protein CASSEVATGSTDTQYF.

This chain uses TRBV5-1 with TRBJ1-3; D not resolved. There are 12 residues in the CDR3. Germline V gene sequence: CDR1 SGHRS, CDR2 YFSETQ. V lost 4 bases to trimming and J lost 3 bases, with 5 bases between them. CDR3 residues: CASSPSGNTIYF. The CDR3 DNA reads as TGCGCCAGCAGCCCCAGTGGAAACACCATATATTTT.

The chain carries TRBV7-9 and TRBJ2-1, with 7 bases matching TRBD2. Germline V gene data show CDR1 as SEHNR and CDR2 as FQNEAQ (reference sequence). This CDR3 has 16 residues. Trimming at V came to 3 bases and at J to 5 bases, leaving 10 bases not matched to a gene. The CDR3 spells CASSLSLAGSDNEQFF. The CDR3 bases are TGTGCCAGCAGCTTGAGCTTAGCGGGTAGCGACAATGAGCAGTTCTTC.

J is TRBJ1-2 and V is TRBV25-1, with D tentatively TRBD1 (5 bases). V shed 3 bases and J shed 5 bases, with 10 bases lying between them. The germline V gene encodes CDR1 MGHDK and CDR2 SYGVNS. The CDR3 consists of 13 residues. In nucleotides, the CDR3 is TGTGCCAGCAGTGAGGCAGGGACTTATGGCTACACCTTC. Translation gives CASSEAGTYGYTF.

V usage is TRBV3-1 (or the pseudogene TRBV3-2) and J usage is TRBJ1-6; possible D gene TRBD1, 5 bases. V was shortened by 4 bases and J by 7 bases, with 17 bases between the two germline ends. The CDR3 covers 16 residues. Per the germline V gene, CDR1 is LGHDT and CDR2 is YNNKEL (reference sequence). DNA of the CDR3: TGTGCCAGCAGCCTCGCGGGGGAAAGGTACAATTCACCCCTCCACTTT. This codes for CASSLAGERYNSPLHF.

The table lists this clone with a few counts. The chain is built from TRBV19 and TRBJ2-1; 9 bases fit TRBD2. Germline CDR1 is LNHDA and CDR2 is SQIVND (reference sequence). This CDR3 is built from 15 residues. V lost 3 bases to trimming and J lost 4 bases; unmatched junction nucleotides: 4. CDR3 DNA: TGTGCCAGTAGTATCATGAGCGGGAGGTACAATGAGCAGTTCTTC. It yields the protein CASSIMSGRYNEQFF.

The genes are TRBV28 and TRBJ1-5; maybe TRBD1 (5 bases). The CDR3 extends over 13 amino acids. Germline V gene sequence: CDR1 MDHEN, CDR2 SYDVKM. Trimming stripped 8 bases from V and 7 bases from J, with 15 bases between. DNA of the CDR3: TGTGCCAGCGGGGGAGGTCTTCACCAGCCCCAGCATTTT. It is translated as CASGGGLHQPQHF. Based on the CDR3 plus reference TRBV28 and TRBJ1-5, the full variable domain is DVKVTQSSRYLVKRTGEKVFLECVQDMDHENMFWYRQDPGLGLRLIYFSYDVKMKEKGDIPEGYSVSREKKERFSLILESASTNQTSMYLCASGGGLHQPQHFGDGTRLSIL.

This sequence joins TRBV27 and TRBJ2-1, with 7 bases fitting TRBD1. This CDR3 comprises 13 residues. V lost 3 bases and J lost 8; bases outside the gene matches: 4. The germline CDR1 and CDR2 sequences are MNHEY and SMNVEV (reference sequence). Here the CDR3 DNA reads TGTGCCAGCAGTTTTTCGGGACAGCATGAGCAGTTCTTC. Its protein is CASSFSGQHEQFF.

The CDR3 DNA is TGTGCCAGCAGTTTAAACTCTGGAAACACCATATATTTT. It yields the protein CASSLNSGNTIYF. The chain combines TRBV12-3 or TRBV12-4 with TRBJ1-3; no clear D gene. Trimming stripped 2 bases from V and 0 bases from J, with 2 bases between. There are 13 residues in the CDR3.

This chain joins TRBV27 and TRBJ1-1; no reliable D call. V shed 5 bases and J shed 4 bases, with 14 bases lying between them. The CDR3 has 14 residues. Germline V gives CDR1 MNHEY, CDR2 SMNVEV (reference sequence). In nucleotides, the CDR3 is TGTGCCAGCAGTCGTCGACATGTGGGCACTGAAGCTTTCTTT. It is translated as CASSRRHVGTEAFF.